A selection of T cell receptor beta chains follows, all from one sample in a study of human thymus T cells. The table came from immunoSEQ multiplex PCR; TCRdb's copy has only in-frame clones and leaves some out. The top ten clones hold approximately 0.032% of a sample with roughly 77,000 clones, roughly 94% of them seen once. The source material was thymus tissue. The receptors were gathered from a girl under three years old with a congenital heart defect but otherwise immunologically healthy. The CDR3 runs from the conserved cysteine through the conserved F or W. A D gene is named only where the DNA matches it firmly. Not all rows give a size; the values are once, few, many and, for expanded clones, a class.

J gene	V gene	clone size	D gene	CDR3 DNA	CDR3 protein
TRBJ2-7	TRBV2	NA	NA	TGTGCCAGCATTATGCGGGGTGGCGAGCAGTACTTC	CASIMRGGEQYF
TRBJ1-5	TRBV11-2	NA	NA	TGTGCCAGCAGCTTAGGGCTTCCCCCCGGGAATCAGCCCCAGCATTTT	CASSLGLPPGNQPQHF
TRBJ1-2	TRBV21-1	NA	NA	TGTGCCAGCAGCAAAAATGCAGGGCAGGGCTATGGCTACACCTTC	CASSKNAGQGYGYTF
TRBJ1-1	TRBV14	NA	NA	TGTGCCAGCAGCCAAGGGTCCCAGGCCAAGAGGAACACTGAAGCTTTCTTT	CASSQGSQAKRNTEAFF
TRBJ1-5	TRBV6-1	NA	NA	TGTGCCAGCAGTGAGTTCCCCTTAGGGCAGCCCCAGCATTTT	CASSEFPLGQPQHF
TRBJ2-6	TRBV7-8	NA	NA	TGTGCCAGCAGCTTAGGAGACACAGGGTACTCTGGGGCCAACGTCCTGACTTTC	CASSLGDTGYSGANVLTF
TRBJ1-1	TRBV7-6	NA	TRBD1	TGTGCCAGCAGCTCCCGGGACAGGGTGTCGGGCATGAACACTGAAGCTTTCTTT	CASSSRDRVSGMNTEAFF
TRBJ2-2	TRBV5-1	few	NA	TGCGCCAGCAGCTTGACCACCGGGGAGCTGTTTTTT	CASSLTTGELFF
TRBJ1-5	TRBV11-2	NA	NA	TGTGCCAGCAGCTTGAACAGGGCGGATCAGCCCCAGCATTTT	CASSLNRADQPQHF
TRBJ2-5	TRBV18	NA	NA	TGTGCCAGCTCACTACCGGGAGAGACCCAGTACTTC	CASSLPGETQYF
TRBJ1-5	TRBV19	NA	NA	TGTGCCAGTAGTACCTACCTGGACGGATTCAATCAGCCCCAGCATTTT	CASSTYLDGFNQPQHF
TRBJ2-1	TRBV7-2	NA	NA	TGTGCCAGCAGCTTCACCCCCAGCTCCTACAATGAGCAGTTCTTC	CASSFTPSSYNEQFF
TRBJ2-7	TRBV20-1	NA	NA	TGCAGTGCTAGTGGAATGAACGAGCAGTACTTC	CSASGMNEQYF
TRBJ1-4	TRBV9	NA	NA	TGTGCCAGCAGCAAGGGGGTCGGGAATGAAAAACTGTTTTTT	CASSKGVGNEKLFF
TRBJ2-7	TRBV5-1	NA	TRBD2	TGCGCCAGCAGCTTGTGGCCCGGACTAGCGGGAACCTACGAGCAGTACTTC	CASSLWPGLAGTYEQYF
TRBJ2-3	TRBV5-1	NA	NA	TGCGCCAGCAGCTCCCCGGGGGAGATAGGCACAGATACGCAGTATTTT	CASSSPGEIGTDTQYF
TRBJ2-1	TRBV7-2	NA	TRBD2	TGTGCCAGCAGCTGGAGCGGGAGGGCCCTCAATTACTCCTACAATGAGCAGTTCTTC	CASSWSGRALNYSYNEQFF
TRBJ2-3	TRBV5-6	NA	TRBD2	TGTGCCAGCAGCGGGACTAGCGGCACAGATACGCAGTATTTT	CASSGTSGTDTQYF
TRBJ1-4	TRBV29-1	NA	NA	TGCAGCGGGCGGACAGTTCCTAATGAAAAACTGTTTTTT	CSGRTVPNEKLFF
TRBJ1-4	TRBV28	once	NA	TGTGCCAGCCGCGCCCCGGGAGATAATGAAAAACTGTTTTTT	CASRAPGDNEKLFF
TRBJ1-1	TRBV29-1	NA	TRBD1	TGCAGCGTCCGACAGGGGATGAACACTGAAGCTTTCTTT	CSVRQGMNTEAFF
TRBJ2-7	TRBV4-2	once	TRBD2	TGTGCCAGCAGCCAAGCCGCTAGCGGGACCTACGAGCAGTACTTC	CASSQAASGTYEQYF
TRBJ2-7	TRBV29-1	NA	TRBD2	TGCAGCGTCCTCCCCTGGTTCACTAGCGGGTCGACCTACGAGCAGTACTTC	CSVLPWFTSGSTYEQYF
TRBJ2-1	TRBV7-3	NA	TRBD2	TGTGCCAGCAGCCCCCTAGCGGGAGACTACAATGAGCAGTTCTTC	CASSPLAGDYNEQFF
TRBJ2-3	TRBV18	once	TRBD2	TGTGCCAGCTCACCCCCCCTAGCGGGCACAGATACGCAGTATTTT	CASSPPLAGTDTQYF
TRBJ1-2	TRBV7-6	NA	NA	TGTGCCAGCAGCCCGGACGAGGGGCTCTATGGCTACACCTTC	CASSPDEGLYGYTF
TRBJ2-2	TRBV27	NA	TRBD2	TGTGCCAGCAGTTCCCATGGACTAGCGGGAGACACCGGGGAGCTGTTTTTT	CASSSHGLAGDTGELFF
TRBJ2-7	TRBV28	NA	TRBD2	TGTGCCAGCAGGCGGACTAGTTCCTACGAGCAGTACTTC	CASRRTSSYEQYF
TRBJ2-3	TRBV11-3	NA	TRBD2	TGTGCCAGCAGCTCCTCCGGGACTAGCGGGAGTGGGGGCACGCAGTATTTT	CASSSSGTSGSGGTQYF
TRBJ2-7	TRBV27	NA	TRBD1	TGTGCCAGCAGAAAGACAGGGTGGGCTCTCTACGAGCAGTACTTC	CASRKTGWALYEQYF
TRBJ1-1	TRBV6-5	NA	NA	TGTGCCAGCAGTTACTCGATGGGATCAGAGAACACTGAAGCTTTCTTT	CASSYSMGSENTEAFF
TRBJ2-3	TRBV6-1	NA	TRBD2	TGTGCCACAGGGACTAGCGGGATGGCTGATACGCAGTATTTT	CATGTSGMADTQYF
TRBJ1-2	TRBV30	few	NA	TGTGCCTGGTACAGATCCTATGGCTACACCTTC	CAWYRSYGYTF
TRBJ1-5	TRBV27	NA	TRBD1	TGTGCCAGCAGTGCTCGGGACAGGAGGCTTACTAATCAGCCCCAGCATTTT	CASSARDRRLTNQPQHF
TRBJ2-1	TRBV10-3	NA	TRBD2	TGTGCCATCAGTGAGTCAGTTAGCGGGAGGATTTCCTACAATGAGCAGTTCTTC	CAISESVSGRISYNEQFF
TRBJ2-5	TRBV4-3	NA	TRBD2	TGCGCCAGCAGCCAGGGACTACAAGAGACCCAGTACTTC	CASSQGLQETQYF
TRBJ2-3	TRBV28	NA	TRBD2	TGTGCCAGCAGTTTACCCCCTATGAGGGAGGGGTTACCGATAGATACGCAGTATTTT	CASSLPPMREGLPIDTQYF
TRBJ2-2	TRBV5-1	NA	NA	TGCGCCAGCAGCTTGTCTCTGGACGGTGCGAACACCGGGGAGCTGTTTTTT	CASSLSLDGANTGELFF
TRBJ1-1	TRBV28	NA	NA	TGTGCCAGCAACCCCCTATTGGGGCCGAACACTGAAGCTTTCTTT	CASNPLLGPNTEAFF
TRBJ2-1	TRBV7-9	NA	NA	TGTGCCAGCAGCCCCGTCCGACCGGTTGAGCAGTTCTTC	CASSPVRPVEQFF
TRBJ2-5	TRBV5-6	NA	TRBD2	TGTGCCAGCAGCGACGGGCAGCCTAGCGGGACCCAGTACTTC	CASSDGQPSGTQYF
TRBJ2-3	TRBV9	NA	TRBD2	TGTGCCAGCAGCGTCCCTAGCGGGAGGGCCAATTCTACCACAGATACGCAGTATTTT	CASSVPSGRANSTTDTQYF
TRBJ2-5	TRBV6-6	NA	NA	TGTGCCAGCAGTTACCAGGACAGTCAGGGAGAGACCCAGTACTTC	CASSYQDSQGETQYF
TRBJ2-5	TRBV28	NA	NA	TGTGCCAGCAGTTTACACGCGTTTTTGACGGATCAAGAGACCCAGTACTTC	CASSLHAFLTDQETQYF
TRBJ2-7	TRBV9	NA	TRBD1	TGTGCCAGCAGCGTAGTCCCCGGGACAGGGGGCGATGGTAGCAGATTCTACGAGCAGTACTTC	CASSVVPGTGGDGSRFYEQYF
TRBJ1-2	TRBV27	NA	TRBD1	TGTGCCAGCAGTAAAGACAGGGGTTGGAACTATGGCTACACCTTC	CASSKDRGWNYGYTF
TRBJ1-1	TRBV4-2	NA	NA	TGTGCCAGCAGCCAAGGAGGGGCAGGAGGGAAAGAAGCTTTCTTT	CASSQGGAGGKEAFF
TRBJ2-1	TRBV2	NA	NA	TGTGCCAGCATATGGGGGGCGACGAGCTCCTACAATGAGCAGTTCTTC	CASIWGATSSYNEQFF
TRBJ2-1	TRBV11-2	NA	NA	TGTGCCAGCAGCCACCGGGCGATCCAAAGTGAGCAGTTCTTC	CASSHRAIQSEQFF